This record concerns one T cell receptor (beta chain) sequence. Authors' analysis steps: Researchers report that nucleated cell counts were estimated from reference gene primer amplification. The table came from immunoSEQ multiplex PCR; TCRdb's copy has only in-frame clones and leaves some out. The V and J calls and the clone size are those of that table, but D and trimming were determined from the DNA. The sample has 150,000 or so clones, 86% seen once; the top ten hold 9.5% to 12%. The data originate from a study of blood T cell repertoires in COVID-19. Germline V gene sequence: CDR1 DFQATT, CDR2 SNEGSKA (reference sequence). The J segment lost 6 bases and the V segment lost 3 bases, leaving 5 bases of the junction unmatched. This CDR3 region has 14 residues. Recruited during active infection, patients (from Seattle) were subsequently followed longitudinally.

The receptor's source is a woman in her 70s with COVID-19, enrolled during active disease. V usage is TRBV20-1 and J usage is TRBJ2-1, with 10 bases identical to TRBD2. Sequencing input: peripheral blood. In DNA form, the CDR3 reads TGCAGTGCTAGTGAAGCGGGGGGGCCCAATGAGCAGTTCTTC. Amino acids: CSASEAGGPNEQFF.